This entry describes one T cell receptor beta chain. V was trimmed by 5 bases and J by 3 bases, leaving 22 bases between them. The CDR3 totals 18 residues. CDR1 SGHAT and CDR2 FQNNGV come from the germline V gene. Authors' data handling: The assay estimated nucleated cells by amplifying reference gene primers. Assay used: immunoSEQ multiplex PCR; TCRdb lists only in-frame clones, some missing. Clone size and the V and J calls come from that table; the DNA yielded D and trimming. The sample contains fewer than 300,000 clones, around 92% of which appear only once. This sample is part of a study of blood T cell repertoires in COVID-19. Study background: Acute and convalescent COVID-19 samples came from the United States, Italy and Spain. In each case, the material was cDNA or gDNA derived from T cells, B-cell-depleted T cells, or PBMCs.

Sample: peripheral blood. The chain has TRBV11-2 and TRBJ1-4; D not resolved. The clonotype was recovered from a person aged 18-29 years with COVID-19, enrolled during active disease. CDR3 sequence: CASSLLPRGGWANEKLFF. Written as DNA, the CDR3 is TGTGCCAGCAGCCTCCTTCCTAGAGGTGGATGGGCTAATGAAAAACTGTTTTTT.